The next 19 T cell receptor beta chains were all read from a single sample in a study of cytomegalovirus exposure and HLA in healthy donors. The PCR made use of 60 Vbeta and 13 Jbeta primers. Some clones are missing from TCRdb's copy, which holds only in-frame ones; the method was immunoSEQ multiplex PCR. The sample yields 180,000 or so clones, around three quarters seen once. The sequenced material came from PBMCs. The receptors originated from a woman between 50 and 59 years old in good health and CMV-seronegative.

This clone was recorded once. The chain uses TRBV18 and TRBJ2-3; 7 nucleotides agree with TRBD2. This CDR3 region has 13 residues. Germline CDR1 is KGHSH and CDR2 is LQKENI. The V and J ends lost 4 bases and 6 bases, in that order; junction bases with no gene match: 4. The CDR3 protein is CASSRLAGDTQYF. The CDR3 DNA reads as TGTGCCAGCTCACGACTAGCTGGGGATACGCAGTATTTT. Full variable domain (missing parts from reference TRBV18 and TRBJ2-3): NAGVMQNPRHLVRRRGQEARLRCSPMKGHSHVYWYRQLPEEGLKFMVYLQKENIIDESGMPKERFSAEFPKEGPSILRIQQVVRGDSAAYFCASSRLAGDTQYFGPGTRLTVL.

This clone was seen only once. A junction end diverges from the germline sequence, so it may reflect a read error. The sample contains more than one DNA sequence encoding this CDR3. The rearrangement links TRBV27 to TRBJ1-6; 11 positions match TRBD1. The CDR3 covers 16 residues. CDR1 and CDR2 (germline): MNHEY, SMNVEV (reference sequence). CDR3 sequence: CASRGQGVTYNSPLHF. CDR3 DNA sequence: TGTGCCAGCAGGGGACAGGGGGTGACCTATAATTCCCCCCTCCACTTT.

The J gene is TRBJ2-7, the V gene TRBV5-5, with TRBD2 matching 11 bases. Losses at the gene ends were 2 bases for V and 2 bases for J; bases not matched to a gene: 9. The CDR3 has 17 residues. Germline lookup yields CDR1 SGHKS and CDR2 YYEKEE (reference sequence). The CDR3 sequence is CASSLASGGTLPYEQYF. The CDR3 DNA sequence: TGTGCCAGCAGCTTAGCTAGCGGGGGGACTCTTCCCTACGAGCAGTACTTC. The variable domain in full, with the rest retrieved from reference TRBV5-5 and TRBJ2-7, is DAGVTQSPTHLIKTRGQQVTLRCSPISGHKSVSWYQQVLGQGPQFIFQYYEKEERGRGNFPDRFSARQFPNYSSELNVNALLLGDSALYLCASSLASGGTLPYEQYFGPGTRLTVT.

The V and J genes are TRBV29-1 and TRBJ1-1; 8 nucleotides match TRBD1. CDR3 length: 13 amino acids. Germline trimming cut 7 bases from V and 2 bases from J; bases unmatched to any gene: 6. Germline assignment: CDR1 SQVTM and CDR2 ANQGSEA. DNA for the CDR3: TGCAGCGCCCGACAGGGGCCCAACACTGAAGCTTTCTTT. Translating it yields CSARQGPNTEAFF.

In nucleotides, the CDR3 is TGTGCCAGCAGCCCACTAGCGGGAGCCTACGAGCAGTACTTC. Protein product: CASSPLAGAYEQYF. This rearrangement joins TRBV7-9 to TRBJ2-7; TRBD2 matches at 11 bases. CDR3 length: 14 residues. Trimming cost V 5 bases and J 2 bases; bases outside gene matches: 2. Germline V gene data show CDR1 as SEHNR and CDR2 as FQNEAQ (reference sequence).

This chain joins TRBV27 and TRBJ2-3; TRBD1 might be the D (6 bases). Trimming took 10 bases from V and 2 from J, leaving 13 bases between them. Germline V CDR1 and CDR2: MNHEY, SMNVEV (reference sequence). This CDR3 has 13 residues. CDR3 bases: TGTGCCACCGGGACATCCAACACAGATACGCAGTATTTT. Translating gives CATGTSNTDTQYF.

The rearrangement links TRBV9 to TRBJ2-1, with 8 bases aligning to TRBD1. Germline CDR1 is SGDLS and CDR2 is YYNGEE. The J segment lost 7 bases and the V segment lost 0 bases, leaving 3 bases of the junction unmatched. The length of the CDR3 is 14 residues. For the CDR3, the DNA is TGTGCCAGCAGCGTAGCAGGGGGCAAGAATGAGCAGTTCTTC. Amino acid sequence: CASSVAGGKNEQFF.

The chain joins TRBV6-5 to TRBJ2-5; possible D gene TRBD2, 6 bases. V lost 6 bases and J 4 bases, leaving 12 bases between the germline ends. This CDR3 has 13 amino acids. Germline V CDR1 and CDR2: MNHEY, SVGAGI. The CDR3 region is CASSRLGRETQYF. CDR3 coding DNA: TGTGCCAGCAGCCGACTAGGCCGAGAGACCCAGTACTTC.

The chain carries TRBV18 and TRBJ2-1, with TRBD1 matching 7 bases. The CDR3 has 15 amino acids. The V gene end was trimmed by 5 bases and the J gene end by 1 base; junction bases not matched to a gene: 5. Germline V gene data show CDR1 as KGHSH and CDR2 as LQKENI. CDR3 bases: TGTGCCAGCTCAGGAGGACAGGTTTCCTACAATGAGCAGTTCTTC. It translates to CASSGGQVSYNEQFF.

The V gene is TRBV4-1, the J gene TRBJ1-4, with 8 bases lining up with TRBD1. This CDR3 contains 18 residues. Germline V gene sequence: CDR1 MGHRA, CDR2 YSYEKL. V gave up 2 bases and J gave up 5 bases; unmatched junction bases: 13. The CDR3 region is CASSQRGARGQGNEKLFF. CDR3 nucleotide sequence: TGCGCCAGCAGCCAACGCGGGGCCAGGGGGCAAGGAAATGAAAAACTGTTTTTT.

In nucleotides, the CDR3 is TGTGCCAGCAGTCCCCAGGGGGCTGCGGCCAAAAACATTCAGTACTTC. It codes for CASSPQGAAAKNIQYF. This rearrangement joins TRBV6-6 to TRBJ2-4; 8 bases are shared with TRBD1. In germline, CDR1 is MNHNY, CDR2 SVGAGI (reference sequence). The CDR3 runs to 16 residues. The J segment lost 1 base and the V segment lost 5 bases, leaving 7 bases of the junction unmatched.

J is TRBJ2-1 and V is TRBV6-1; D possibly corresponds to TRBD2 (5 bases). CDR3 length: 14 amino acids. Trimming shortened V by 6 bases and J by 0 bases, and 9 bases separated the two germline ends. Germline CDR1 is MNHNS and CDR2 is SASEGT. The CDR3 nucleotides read TGTGCCAGCAGGGACTCGAGCTCCTACAATGAGCAGTTCTTC. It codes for CASRDSSSYNEQFF.

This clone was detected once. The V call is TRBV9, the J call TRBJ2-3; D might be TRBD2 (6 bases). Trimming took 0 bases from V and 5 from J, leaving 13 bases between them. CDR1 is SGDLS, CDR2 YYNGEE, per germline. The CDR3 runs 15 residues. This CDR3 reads CASSVAGLPGDTQYF. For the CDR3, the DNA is TGTGCCAGCAGCGTAGCGGGACTTCCTGGAGATACGCAGTATTTT. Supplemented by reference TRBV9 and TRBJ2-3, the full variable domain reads DSGVTQTPKHLITATGQRVTLRCSPRSGDLSVYWYQQSLDQGLQFLIQYYNGEERAKGNILERFSAQQFPDLHSELNLSSLELGDSALYFCASSVAGLPGDTQYFGPGTRLTVL.

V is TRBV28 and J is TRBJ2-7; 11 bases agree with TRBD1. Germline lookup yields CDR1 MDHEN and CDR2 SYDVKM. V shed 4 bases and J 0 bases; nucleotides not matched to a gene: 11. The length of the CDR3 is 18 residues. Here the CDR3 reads CASSSRDRGVLSSYEQYF. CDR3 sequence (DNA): TGTGCCAGCAGTTCTCGGGACAGGGGGGTCCTTAGCTCCTACGAGCAGTACTTC.

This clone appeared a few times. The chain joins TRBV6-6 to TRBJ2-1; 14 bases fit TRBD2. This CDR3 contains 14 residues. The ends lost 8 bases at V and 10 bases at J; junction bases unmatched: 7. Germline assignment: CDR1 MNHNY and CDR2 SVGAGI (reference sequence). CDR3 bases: TGTGCCAGCTCGACTAGCGGGGGGGCATCCGAGCAGTTCTTC. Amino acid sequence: CASSTSGGASEQFF.

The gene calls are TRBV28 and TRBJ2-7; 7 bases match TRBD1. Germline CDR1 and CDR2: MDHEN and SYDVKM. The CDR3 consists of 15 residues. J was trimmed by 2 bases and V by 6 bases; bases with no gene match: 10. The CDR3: CASRGTDTNPYEQYF. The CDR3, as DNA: TGTGCCAGCAGGGGGACAGACACCAATCCCTACGAGCAGTACTTC.

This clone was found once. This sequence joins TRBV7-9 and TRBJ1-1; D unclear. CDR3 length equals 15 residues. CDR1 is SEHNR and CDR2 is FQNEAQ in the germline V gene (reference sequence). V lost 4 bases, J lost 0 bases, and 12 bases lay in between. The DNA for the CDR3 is TGTGCCAGCAGCTCGAATCGGGGAGTGAACACTGAAGCTTTCTTT. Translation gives CASSSNRGVNTEAFF.

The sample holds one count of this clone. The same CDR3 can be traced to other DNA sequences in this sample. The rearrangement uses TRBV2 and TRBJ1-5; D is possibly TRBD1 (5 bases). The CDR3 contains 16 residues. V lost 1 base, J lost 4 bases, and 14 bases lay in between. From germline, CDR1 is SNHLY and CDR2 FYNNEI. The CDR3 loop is CASSEGGRRSNQPQHF. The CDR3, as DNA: TGTGCCAGCAGTGAAGGGGGCCGGCGGTCGAATCAGCCCCAGCATTTT.

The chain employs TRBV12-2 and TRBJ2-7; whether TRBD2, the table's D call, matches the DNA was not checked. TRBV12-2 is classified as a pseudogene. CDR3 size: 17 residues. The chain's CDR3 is CASRSEARGVLVYEQYF. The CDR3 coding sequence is TGTGCAAGTCGCTCCGAAGCGCGGGGGGTTCTGGTCTACGAGCAGTACTTC.